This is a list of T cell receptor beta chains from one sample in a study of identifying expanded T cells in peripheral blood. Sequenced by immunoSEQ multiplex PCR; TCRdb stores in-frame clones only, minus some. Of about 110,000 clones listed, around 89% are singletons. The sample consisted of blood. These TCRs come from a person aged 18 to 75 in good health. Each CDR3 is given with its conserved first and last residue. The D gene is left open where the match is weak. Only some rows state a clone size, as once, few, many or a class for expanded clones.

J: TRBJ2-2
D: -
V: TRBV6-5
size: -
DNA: TGTGCCAGCAGTTTAACAGTCCCGGCTACAACCGGGGAGCTGTTTTTT
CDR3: CASSLTVPATTGELFF

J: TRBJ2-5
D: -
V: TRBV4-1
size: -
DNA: TGCGCCAGCAGCCAAGCCGGGACATATCGACAAGAGACCCAGTACTTC
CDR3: CASSQAGTYRQETQYF

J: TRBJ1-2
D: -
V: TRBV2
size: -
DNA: TGTGCCAGCAGTTACTCACTGGGTCACTTAGGGGTGATCGATAACTATGGCTACACCTTC
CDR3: CASSYSLGHLGVIDNYGYTF

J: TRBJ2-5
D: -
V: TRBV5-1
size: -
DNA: TGCGCCAGCAGCTTGGACAGGGGAGGAGAGACCCAGTACTTC
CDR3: CASSLDRGGETQYF

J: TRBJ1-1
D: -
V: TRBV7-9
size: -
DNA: TGTGCCAGCAGCCAGCCAGCCGGGACGGGTAACACTGAAGCTTTCTTT
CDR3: CASSQPAGTGNTEAFF

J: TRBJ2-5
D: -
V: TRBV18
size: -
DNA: TGTGCCAGCTCGCCGGGGACTTCGGGAGAGACCCAGTACTTC
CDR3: CASSPGTSGETQYF

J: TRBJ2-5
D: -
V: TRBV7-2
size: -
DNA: TGTGCCAGCAGCAAGGGGGGGGAGACCCAGTACTTC
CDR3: CASSKGGETQYF

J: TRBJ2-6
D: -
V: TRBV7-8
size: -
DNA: TGTGCCAGCAGCTTACGTGGGTATGGGGCCAACGTCCTGACTTTC
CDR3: CASSLRGYGANVLTF

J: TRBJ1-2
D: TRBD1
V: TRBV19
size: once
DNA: TGTGCCAGTAGTATTATCGGACAGGGCAGTGGCTACACCTTC
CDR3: CASSIIGQGSGYTF

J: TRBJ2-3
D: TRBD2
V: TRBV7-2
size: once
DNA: TGTGCCAGCAGCTTAGTGGGTAGCGGGGGGCGGGATACGCAGTATTTT
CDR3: CASSLVGSGGRDTQYF

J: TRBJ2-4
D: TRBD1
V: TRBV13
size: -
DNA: TGTGCCAGCAGCCCGACAGGGGGCGGTGGGGCCAAAAACATTCAGTACTTC
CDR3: CASSPTGGGGAKNIQYF

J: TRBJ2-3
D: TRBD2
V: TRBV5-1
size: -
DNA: TGCGCCAGCAGCTTGGGTCTAGCGGGGGGCCTCCACATAGATACGCAGTATTTT
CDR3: CASSLGLAGGLHIDTQYF

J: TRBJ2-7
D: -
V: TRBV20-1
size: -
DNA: TGCAGTGCTGGGACGGGACTCCGGGAGTACTTC
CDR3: CSAGTGLREYF

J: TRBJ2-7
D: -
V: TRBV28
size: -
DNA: TGTGCCAGCGAGGGCCACGAGCAGTACTTC
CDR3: CASEGHEQYF

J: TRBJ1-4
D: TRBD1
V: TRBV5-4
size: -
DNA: TGCGCCAGCAGCCAAGATTGGGGACAGGGAGTTGAAAAACTGTTTTTT
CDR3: CASSQDWGQGVEKLFF

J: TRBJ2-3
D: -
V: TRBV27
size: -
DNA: TGTGCCAGCAGTTTAATCCGGACAGATACGCAGTATTTT
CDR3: CASSLIRTDTQYF

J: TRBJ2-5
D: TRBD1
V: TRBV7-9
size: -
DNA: TGTGCCAGCAGCCAAAAAACAGGGGGAGAGCAGTACTTC
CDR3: CASSQKTGGEQYF

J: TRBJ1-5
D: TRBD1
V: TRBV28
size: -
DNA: TGTGCCAGCAGAACAGGGGGCAATCAGCCCCAGCATTTT
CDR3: CASRTGGNQPQHF

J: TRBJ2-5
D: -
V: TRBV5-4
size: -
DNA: TGTGCCAGCAGCTTACGGTCCCAAGAGACCCAGTACTTC
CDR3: CASSLRSQETQYF

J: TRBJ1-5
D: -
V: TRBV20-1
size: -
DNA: TGCAGTGCTAGCCTCAATCAGCCCCAGCATTTT
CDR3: CSASLNQPQHF

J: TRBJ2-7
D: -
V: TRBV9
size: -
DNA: TGTGCCAGCAGCCCCACCGGGGGAGTTCTGTACGAGCAGTACTTC
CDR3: CASSPTGGVLYEQYF

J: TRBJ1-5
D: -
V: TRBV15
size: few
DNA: TGTGCCACCAGCAGAGATGCGGGAGGCGGTCAGCCCCAGCATTTT
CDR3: CATSRDAGGGQPQHF

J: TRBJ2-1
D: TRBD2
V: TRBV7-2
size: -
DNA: TGTGCCAGCAGCTCGTCATCGGGGGGCTCCTACAATGAGCAGTTCTTC
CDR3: CASSSSSGGSYNEQFF

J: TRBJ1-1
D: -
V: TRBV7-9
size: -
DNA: TGTGCCAGCAGCCCGGCGAACAGGAGAAGGGACACTGAAGCTTTCTTT
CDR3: CASSPANRRRDTEAFF

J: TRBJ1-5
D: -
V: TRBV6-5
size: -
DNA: TGTGCCAGCAGTTACAGCCTAGATCAGCCCCAGCATTTT
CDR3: CASSYSLDQPQHF

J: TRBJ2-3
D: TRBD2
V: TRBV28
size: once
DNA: TGTGCCAGCAGTTTACCCCTAGCGGGGGGGTCCACAGATACGCAGTATTTT
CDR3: CASSLPLAGGSTDTQYF

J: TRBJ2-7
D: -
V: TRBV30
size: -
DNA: TGTGCCCGGACCGGCCCGGGACGGGGTATCCGCGGCTACGAGCAGTACTTC
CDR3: CARTGPGRGIRGYEQYF

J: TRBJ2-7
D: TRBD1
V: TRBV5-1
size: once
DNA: TGCGCCAGCAGCAGGACGGACAGGGGAGACGAGCAGTACTTC
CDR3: CASSRTDRGDEQYF

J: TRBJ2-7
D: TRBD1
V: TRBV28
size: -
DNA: TGTGCCAGCAGCCGCCGACAGGGTTCGTACGAGCAGTACTTC
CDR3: CASSRRQGSYEQYF

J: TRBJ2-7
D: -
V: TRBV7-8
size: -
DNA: TGTGCCAGCAGCTTAGAAGGGGGACCCTACGAGCAGTACTTC
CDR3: CASSLEGGPYEQYF